This TCR beta chain is from a study of T cells in tuberculosis. Overall study context: A South African cohort included IGRA-negative adolescents, latently infected IGRA-positive adolescents and adults with active tuberculosis.

The CDR3 sequence is 15 residues long. Trimming at V came to 4 bases and at J to 3 bases, leaving 5 bases not matched to a gene. Germline CDR1 SGDLS, CDR2 YYNGEE. Adolescents were screened for latent TB by skin test and IGRA. Only in-frame clones appear in the TCRdb table, and some are missing; sequencing was by immunoSEQ multiplex PCR. Of about 29,000 clones in the sample, around 87% are singletons; the top ten hold roughly 6.2%. Sequenced input: PBMCs. This TCR came from a donor aged 10 to 29 with latent tuberculosis or without tuberculosis infection. The chain carries TRBV9 and TRBJ2-5; 11 bases are shared with TRBD1. The CDR3 DNA reads as TGTGCCAGCAGCCCACCGGGACAGGGGGAAGAGACCCAGTACTTC. This sequence encodes CASSPPGQGEETQYF. Based on the CDR3 plus reference TRBV9 and TRBJ2-5, the full variable domain is DSGVTQTPKHLITATGQRVTLRCSPRSGDLSVYWYQQSLDQGLQFLIQYYNGEERAKGNILERFSAQQFPDLHSELNLSSLELGDSALYFCASSPPGQGEETQYFGPGTRLLVL.